These 5 T cell receptor beta chains share one sample of origin, sequenced in a study of HIV-infected patients and healthy controls (dated by TCRdb to the mid-2010s). Library generation was performed with 5' RACE. TCRdb shows the sequencer as Illumina MiSeq. TCRdb's own reprocessing of the public reads used fastp at Q25 and MiXCR and kept productive beta chains. Duplicate CDR3 protein sequences are folded into a single record with the most common DNA and genes. For this sample the table gives some 70,000 distinct CDR3 sequences, of which 19% were detected only once. The top ten clones comprise more than 1.4% of the sample. Material: CD4+ T cells from blood. The receptors were gathered from a human donor in good health.

A few counts support this clonotype. The chain joins TRBV11-2 to TRBJ2-2; 7 bases align to TRBD1. The CDR3 extends over 16 amino acids. Trimming took 7 bases from V and 4 from J; bases not matched to a gene: 12. The V gene's germline CDR1 is SGHAT and CDR2 FQNNGV. The CDR3 here is CASIQFTGAGTGELFF. Written as DNA, the CDR3 is TGTGCCAGCATCCAGTTTACAGGGGCCGGCACCGGGGAGCTGTTTTTT.

This clonotype came up many times. The gene calls are TRBV6-5 and TRBJ1-6; D uncertain. CDR3 length: 14 residues. Germline CDR1 reads MNHEY; CDR2 reads SVGAGI. V was trimmed by 4 bases and J by 7 bases, leaving 11 bases between them. The CDR3 DNA reads as TGTGCCAGCAGTTTATCGAACTGGAATTCACCCCTCCACTTT. The encoded protein is CASSLSNWNSPLHF.

The rearrangement links TRBV7-8 to TRBJ1-5; perhaps TRBD1 as D (6 bases). CDR1 and CDR2 (germline): SGHVS, FQNEAQ. This CDR3 contains 17 residues. The V gene lost 1 base and the J gene lost 1 base, with 14 bases spanning the gap. The CDR3: CASSLDKTGWSNQPQHF. In nucleotides, the CDR3 is TGTGCCAGCAGCTTAGATAAAACAGGGTGGAGCAATCAGCCCCAGCATTTT. Full variable domain (outside the CDR3, taken from reference TRBV7-8 and TRBJ1-5): GAGVSQSPRYKVAKRGQDVALRCDPISGHVSLFWYQQALGQGPEFLTYFQNEAQLDKSGLPSDRFFAERPEGSVSTLKIQRTQQEDSAVYLCASSLDKTGWSNQPQHFGDGTRLSIL.

This clonotype occurred many times. This sequence joins TRBV2 and TRBJ2-1; 8 nucleotides agree with TRBD2. Germline CDR1 reads SNHLY; CDR2 reads FYNNEI. This CDR3 spans 14 amino acids. V lost 7 bases, J lost 5 bases, and 7 bases stayed unmatched. CDR3 in DNA: TGTGCCAGCACTAGCGGGTTGAGGAACAATGAGCAGTTCTTC. Amino acids: CASTSGLRNNEQFF. The entire variable domain, with the rest obtained from reference TRBV2 and TRBJ2-1, is as follows: EPEVTQTPSHQVTQMGQEVILRCVPISNHLYFYWYRQILGQKVEFLVSFYNNEISEKSEIFDDQFSVERPDGSNFTLKIRSTKLEDSAMYFCASTSGLRNNEQFFGPGTRLTVL.

This clonotype was detected only a few times. The CDR3 sequence is CASSLQGKNTGELFF. The DNA of the CDR3 is TGTGCCAGCAGCTTACAGGGGAAAAACACCGGGGAGCTGTTTTTT. The genes are TRBV7-2 and TRBJ2-2; weak D call: TRBD1 (6 bases). CDR1 and CDR2 (germline): SGHTA, FQGNSA. The CDR3 contains 15 residues. Trimming shortened V by 2 bases and J by 2 bases, and 9 bases separated the two germline ends.